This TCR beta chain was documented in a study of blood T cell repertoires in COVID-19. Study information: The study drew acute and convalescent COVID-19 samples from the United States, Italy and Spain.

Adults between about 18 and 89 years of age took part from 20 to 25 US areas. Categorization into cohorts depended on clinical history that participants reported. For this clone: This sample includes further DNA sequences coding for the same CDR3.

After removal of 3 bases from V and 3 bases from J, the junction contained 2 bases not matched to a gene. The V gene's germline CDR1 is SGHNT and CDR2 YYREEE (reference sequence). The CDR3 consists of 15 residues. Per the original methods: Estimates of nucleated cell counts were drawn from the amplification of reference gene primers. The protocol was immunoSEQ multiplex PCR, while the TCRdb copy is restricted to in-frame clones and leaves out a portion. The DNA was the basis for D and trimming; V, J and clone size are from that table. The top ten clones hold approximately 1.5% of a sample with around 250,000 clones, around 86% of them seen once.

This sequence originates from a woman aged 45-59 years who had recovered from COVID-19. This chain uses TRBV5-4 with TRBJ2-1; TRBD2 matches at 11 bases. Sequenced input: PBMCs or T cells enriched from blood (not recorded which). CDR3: CASSSGTSGYNEQFF. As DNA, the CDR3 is TGTGCCAGCAGCTCCGGGACTAGCGGCTACAATGAGCAGTTCTTC. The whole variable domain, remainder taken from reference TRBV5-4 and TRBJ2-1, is ETGVTQSPTHLIKTRGQQVTLRCSSQSGHNTVSWYQQALGQGPQFIFQYYREEENGRGNFPPRFSGLQFPNYSSELNVNALELDDSALYLCASSSGTSGYNEQFFGPGTRLTVL.